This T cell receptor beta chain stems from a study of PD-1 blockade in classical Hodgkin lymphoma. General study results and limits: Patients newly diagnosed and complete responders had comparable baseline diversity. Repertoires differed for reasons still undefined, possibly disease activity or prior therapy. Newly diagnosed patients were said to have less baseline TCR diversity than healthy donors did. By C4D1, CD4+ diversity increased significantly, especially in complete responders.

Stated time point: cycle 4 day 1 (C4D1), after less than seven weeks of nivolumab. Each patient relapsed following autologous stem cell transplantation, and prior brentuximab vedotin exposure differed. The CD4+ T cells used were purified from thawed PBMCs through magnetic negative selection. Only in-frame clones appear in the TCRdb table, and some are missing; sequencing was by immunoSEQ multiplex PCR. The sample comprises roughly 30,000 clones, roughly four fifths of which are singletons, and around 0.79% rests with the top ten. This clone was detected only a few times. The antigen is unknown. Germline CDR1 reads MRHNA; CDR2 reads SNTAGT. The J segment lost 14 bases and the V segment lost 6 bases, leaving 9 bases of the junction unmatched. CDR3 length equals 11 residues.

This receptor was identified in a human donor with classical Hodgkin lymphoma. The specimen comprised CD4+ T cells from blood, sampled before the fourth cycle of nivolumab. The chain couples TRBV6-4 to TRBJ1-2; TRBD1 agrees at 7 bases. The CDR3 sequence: CASSGGGERTF. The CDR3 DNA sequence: TGTGCCAGCAGCGGAGGGGGCGAGAGGACCTTC.